These 22 T cell receptor beta chains came from one sample sequenced in a study of blood T cell repertoires in COVID-19 (TCRdb year 2020). Libraries came from the immunoSEQ multiplex PCR assay. This is the immuneACCESS table as TCRdb keeps it, with only in-frame sequences that have V and J called. A part of the clones is gone; compared with another copy, unresolved V genes explain less than half, and the rest is unexplained. For this sample there are some 140,000 clones; about 89% appear just once. Clones ranked in the top ten supply around 18% of the sample. The sequenced sample consisted of peripheral blood. The receptors were gathered from a man aged 50 to 60 with active or convalescent COVID-19.

The chain combines TRBV27 with TRBJ1-6, with D maybe TRBD1 (5 bases). The CDR3 extends over 16 amino acids. Looked up from germline, CDR1 is MNHEY and CDR2 is SMNVEV (reference sequence). The V and J ends lost 0 bases and 6 bases respectively, with 12 bases between them. The CDR3 DNA follows: TGTGCCAGCAGTTTATCGGGCAGGGTTAGTAATTCACCCCTCCACTTT. Translated: CASSLSGRVSNSPLHF.

V usage is TRBV19 and J usage is TRBJ2-1; 9 nucleotides match TRBD1. The CDR3 covers 15 residues. Germline V lookup: CDR1 LNHDA, CDR2 SQIVND (reference sequence). The V segment lost 7 bases and the J segment 5 bases; nucleotides outside the gene matches: 9. CDR3 in amino acids: CASTLGQGPHNEQFF. In nucleotides, the CDR3 is TGTGCCAGTACCTTAGGACAGGGGCCCCACAATGAGCAGTTCTTC.

A single count supports this clone. The J gene is TRBJ2-1, the V gene TRBV7-2, with 10 bases aligning to TRBD2. With 5 bases clipped from V and 8 bases from J, the junction kept 6 bases outside the gene matches. This CDR3 is 14 amino acids long. Germline V gene sequence: CDR1 SGHTA, CDR2 FQGNSA. The CDR3 here is CASSPSGGSDEQFF. The CDR3 DNA reads as TGTGCCAGCAGCCCTAGCGGGGGATCGGATGAGCAGTTCTTC.

CDR3 coding DNA: TGTGCCAGCAGTCGGGACAGGGGGTCGACCTCTGGGGCCAACGTCCTGACTTTC. It encodes CASSRDRGSTSGANVLTF. V gene TRBV28 combines with J gene TRBJ2-6, with 11 bases matching TRBD1. The CDR3 runs 18 residues. V lost 5 bases and J lost 0; bases outside the gene matches: 6. The germline V gene has CDR1 MDHEN and CDR2 SYDVKM.

This chain connects TRBV10-1 to TRBJ1-6, with a possible D match to TRBD1 (6 bases). This CDR3 spans 15 amino acids. From germline, CDR1 is WNHNN and CDR2 SYGVQD (reference sequence). V lost 0 bases and J lost 5, with 8 bases in between. CDR3 sequence reads: CASSESRTDNSPLHF. The CDR3 DNA reads TGCGCCAGCAGTGAGTCCCGGACAGATAATTCACCCCTCCACTTT.

The chain carries TRBV29-1 and TRBJ2-2, with D uncertain. In germline, CDR1 is SQVTM, CDR2 ANQGSEA. V lost 3 bases to trimming and J lost 2 bases, with 4 bases between them. This CDR3 has 12 amino acids. The CDR3 here is CSVDPNTGELFF. The CDR3 bases are TGCAGCGTTGATCCAAACACCGGGGAGCTGTTTTTT.

The V and J genes are TRBV7-6 and TRBJ1-4; 12 bases fit TRBD1. The CDR3 runs 17 residues. The V segment lost 4 bases and the J segment 0 bases; nucleotides outside the gene matches: 3. From germline, CDR1 is SGHVS and CDR2 FNYEAQ. The CDR3 DNA is TGTGCCAGCAGCTCGAGGGACAGGGGGCCAACTAATGAAAAACTGTTTTTT. Amino acids: CASSSRDRGPTNEKLFF.

V and J are TRBV7-8 and TRBJ2-7, with 8 bases matching TRBD2. CDR1 is SGHVS, CDR2 FQNEAQ, per germline. V dropped 5 bases and J dropped 4; count of bases not matched to a gene: 4. CDR3 size: 13 residues. CDR3 bases: TGTGCCAGCAGCACTTCGGGGGGGTACGAGCAGTACTTC. This translates into CASSTSGGYEQYF.

This clone has just a few counts. This sequence joins TRBV6-5 and TRBJ2-7; D is possibly TRBD1 (5 bases). This CDR3 has 11 residues. Germline V lookup: CDR1 MNHEY, CDR2 SVGAGI. The V and J ends lost 11 bases and 6 bases respectively, with 14 bases between them. CDR3 loop: CAVGQGAEQYF. CDR3 coding DNA: TGTGCCGTAGGGCAGGGCGCCGAGCAGTACTTC.

The chain is built from TRBV3-1 (or the pseudogene TRBV3-2) and TRBJ2-3, with 8 nucleotides matching TRBD1. The V gene end was trimmed by 8 bases and the J gene end by 2 bases; junction bases not matched to a gene: 9. The CDR3 is 15 residues long. Germline V lookup: CDR1 LGHDT, CDR2 YNNKEL (reference sequence). CDR3 residues: CASRGQGITTDTQYF. CDR3 nucleotide sequence: TGTGCCAGCCGCGGACAGGGCATAACCACAGATACGCAGTATTTT.

The J gene is TRBJ1-1, the V gene TRBV29-1; D unclear. CDR1 and CDR2 from the germline V gene are SQVTM and ANQGSEA. V was shortened by 4 bases and J by 6 bases, with 15 bases between the two germline ends. CDR3 length equals 13 residues. The CDR3 region has the DNA TGCAGCGTTGGCAGTAACCCTGGCTCTGAAGCTTTCTTT. As protein: CSVGSNPGSEAFF.

CDR3 sequence (DNA): TGTGCCAGCAGCAGGACCCCCGGGACAGGGTTTAGGGAGACCCAGTACTTC. Its protein is CASSRTPGTGFRETQYF. The chain joins TRBV11-2 to TRBJ2-5, with 9 bases lining up with TRBD1. Trimming took 5 bases from V and 5 from J; bases not matched to a gene: 15. Germline V gene sequence: CDR1 SGHAT, CDR2 FQNNGV. The CDR3 runs 17 residues.

The gene calls are TRBV3-1 (or the pseudogene TRBV3-2) and TRBJ1-1; D is possibly TRBD1 (5 bases). The V and J ends lost 0 bases and 4 bases respectively, with 12 bases between them. CDR1 and CDR2 (germline): LGHDT, YNNKEL (reference sequence). This CDR3 spans 15 amino acids. The DNA for the CDR3 is TGTGCCAGCAGCCAAGATCTAGGGGATTTCACTGAAGCTTTCTTT. Translating it yields CASSQDLGDFTEAFF.

The chain recombines TRBV6-1 with TRBJ2-1, with 16 bases matching TRBD2. Germline V lookup: CDR1 MNHNS, CDR2 SASEGT. Trimming cost V 6 bases and J 0 bases; bases outside gene matches: 14. This CDR3 comprises 21 residues. The CDR3 bases are TGTGCCAGCAGGGAACGGAGACCGGGACTAGCGGGAGGGATCTCCTACAATGAGCAGTTCTTC. This gives the protein CASRERRPGLAGGISYNEQFF.

The CDR3 DNA is TGTGCCTGGAGTATCAGGGGAGCAGATACGCAGTATTTT. The encoded protein is CAWSIRGADTQYF. The chain uses TRBV30 and TRBJ2-3, with D tentatively TRBD1 (6 bases). In germline, CDR1 is GTSNPN, CDR2 SVGIG (reference sequence). V lost 2 bases to trimming and J lost 4 bases, with 10 bases between them. CDR3 length: 13 amino acids.

Details on this clone: In the same sample, other DNA sequences code for this CDR3. The CDR3 spells CASSITGNQPQHF. The CDR3 nucleotides read TGTGCCAGTAGTATTACAGGGAATCAGCCCCAGCATTTT. The J gene is TRBJ1-5, the V gene TRBV19, with D possibly matching TRBD1 (6 bases). V lost 3 bases to trimming and J lost 4 bases, with 7 bases between them. Germline V CDR1 and CDR2: LNHDA, SQIVND (reference sequence). CDR3 size: 13 residues.

The chain employs TRBV9 and TRBJ2-7; 9 bases align to TRBD2. Germline CDR1 is SGDLS and CDR2 is YYNGEE. V trimming: 3 bases; J trimming: 4 bases; junction bases outside the gene matches: 17. This CDR3 region has 18 residues. Written as DNA, the CDR3 is TGTGCCAGCAGCGCCGCCCCCTCGGGGAGCGGGGGGCTGTACGAGCAGTACTTC. Translated, it gives CASSAAPSGSGGLYEQYF.

This chain connects TRBV5-1 to TRBJ1-1; D is possibly TRBD1 (5 bases). V gave up 1 base and J gave up 4 bases, with 11 bases separating them. This CDR3 is built from 14 residues. The germline CDR1 and CDR2 sequences are SGHRS and YFSETQ. CDR3 sequence (DNA): TGCGCCAGCAGCTTGACCGCAGGGTCCACTGAAGCTTTCTTT. Encoded protein: CASSLTAGSTEAFF.

This clone showed up just once. V usage is TRBV10-3 and J usage is TRBJ2-5; possible D gene TRBD2, 6 bases. The germline V and J ends were trimmed by 10 bases and 1 base, with 10 bases remaining between them. The CDR3 has 12 amino acids. The V gene's germline CDR1 is ENHRY and CDR2 SYGVKD. Here the CDR3 reads CATRERQETQYF. For the CDR3, the DNA is TGTGCCACCCGGGAGCGCCAAGAGACCCAGTACTTC.

This clone was detected once. V and J are TRBV29-1 and TRBJ2-7, with 8 bases matching TRBD1. This CDR3 spans 12 amino acids. J lost 3 bases, V lost 6 bases, and 4 bases had no gene match. In germline, CDR1 is SQVTM, CDR2 ANQGSEA. CDR3 amino acids: CSVRQGIYEQYF. The DNA for the CDR3 is TGCAGCGTGCGACAGGGGATCTACGAGCAGTACTTC.

This chain uses TRBV30 with TRBJ2-2; 7 bases match TRBD1. CDR3 length: 14 residues. Germline CDR1 and CDR2: GTSNPN and SVGIG (reference sequence). Germline trimming cut 6 bases from V and 1 base from J; bases unmatched to any gene: 5. The CDR3 DNA follows: TGTGCCTGCCCCGGGGACAGGAACACCGGGGAGCTGTTTTTT. Its protein product is CACPGDRNTGELFF.

V usage is TRBV15 and J usage is TRBJ1-2, with a weak D call TRBD1 (6 bases). This CDR3 comprises 14 residues. V lost 1 base and J 6 bases, leaving 12 bases between the germline ends. Germline assignment: CDR1 LNHNV and CDR2 YYDKDF (reference sequence). DNA of the CDR3: TGTGCCACCAGCAGAGGTTCTGCAGGGGATGGCTACACCTTC. As protein: CATSRGSAGDGYTF.